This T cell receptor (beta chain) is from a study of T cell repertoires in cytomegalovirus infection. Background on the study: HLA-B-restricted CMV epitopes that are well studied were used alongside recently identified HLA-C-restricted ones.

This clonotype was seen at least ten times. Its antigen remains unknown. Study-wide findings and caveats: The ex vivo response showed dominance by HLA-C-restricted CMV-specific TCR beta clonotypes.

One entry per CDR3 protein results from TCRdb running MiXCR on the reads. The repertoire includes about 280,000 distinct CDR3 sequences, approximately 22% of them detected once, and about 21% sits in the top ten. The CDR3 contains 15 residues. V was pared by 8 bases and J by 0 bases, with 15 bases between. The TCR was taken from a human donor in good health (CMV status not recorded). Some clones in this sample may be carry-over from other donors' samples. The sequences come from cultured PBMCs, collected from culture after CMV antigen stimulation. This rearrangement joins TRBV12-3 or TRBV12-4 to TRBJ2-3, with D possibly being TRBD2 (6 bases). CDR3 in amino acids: CASGVGLASTDTQYF. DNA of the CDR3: TGTGCCAGCGGGGTGGGACTCGCTAGCACAGATACGCAGTATTTT.